Below are 18 T cell receptor beta chains sequenced from a single sample in a study of T cells in Graves' hyperthyroidism and ophthalmopathy. RNA transcripts provided the source from which TCR beta CDR3 regions were amplified. Researchers ran a first-round RT-PCR on the TCR CDR3 using the HTBI primer set. Using its own MiXCR run on the multiplex PCR reads, TCRdb lists one record per CDR3 protein. The sample consists of 530,000 or so distinct CDR3 sequences, 17% of them appearing once. The sample was blood. These TCRs come from a woman aged 18-29 years with Graves' ophthalmopathy.

This clonotype has more than one count but fewer than ten. V and J are TRBV20-1 and TRBJ2-7; TRBD2 matches 8 bases. The CDR3 is made up of 14 amino acids. V gave up 6 bases and J gave up 6 bases; unmatched junction bases: 13. CDR1 and CDR2 (germline): DFQATT, SNEGSKA (reference sequence). The CDR3 is CSASPQREIIEQYF. DNA of the CDR3: TGCAGTGCCAGCCCCCAGCGGGAGATAATCGAGCAGTACTTC.

The chain has TRBV11-2 and TRBJ2-5; 11 nucleotides agree with TRBD2. CDR3 length: 17 residues. Germline V gene lookup returns CDR1 SGHAT and CDR2 FQNNGV. V was clipped by 3 bases and J by 4 bases; unmatched bases: 10. The CDR3 DNA reads TGTGCCAGCAGCTTGACTAGCGGGATTACCGGGGGAGAGACCCAGTACTTC. Translating gives CASSLTSGITGGETQYF.

V gene TRBV7-8 combines with J gene TRBJ2-2, with D possibly TRBD1 on 6 matching bases. Germline V gene lookup returns CDR1 SGHVS and CDR2 FQNEAQ. V was pared by 1 base and J by 8 bases, with 14 bases between. The CDR3 extends over 15 amino acids. CDR3 nucleotides: TGTGCCAGCAGCTTAGAAAGGACAGCCACGGGGGAGCTGTTTTTT. This translates into CASSLERTATGELFF.

This clonotype was seen more than once but under ten times. The chain has TRBV20-1 and TRBJ2-7; 8 positions match TRBD2. Germline CDR1 reads DFQATT; CDR2 reads SNEGSKA (reference sequence). The CDR3 has 14 amino acids. Germline trimming cut 0 bases from V and 3 bases from J; bases unmatched to any gene: 4. CDR3 in amino acids: CSARETSVFYEQYF. DNA of the CDR3: TGCAGTGCTAGAGAGACTAGCGTGTTCTACGAGCAGTACTTC.

The chain carries TRBV5-1 and TRBJ2-3, with D possibly matching TRBD1 (5 bases). This CDR3 is built from 14 residues. Trimming pared 6 bases from V and 1 base from J, leaving 12 bases between. Germline lookup yields CDR1 SGHRS and CDR2 YFSETQ. The CDR3 loop is CASTQGGGTDTQYF. In DNA form, the CDR3 reads TGCGCCAGCACCCAGGGCGGCGGCACAGATACGCAGTATTTT.

The chain has TRBV6-2 or TRBV6-3 and TRBJ2-7; possibly TRBD2 for D (5 bases). V shed 6 bases and J shed 6 bases, with 9 bases lying between them. From germline, CDR1 is MNHEY and CDR2 SVGEGT. This CDR3 contains 11 residues. As DNA, the CDR3 is TGTGCCAGCAGGAATGCGGGCGAGCAGTACTTC. Its protein is CASRNAGEQYF.

About this clonotype: One junction end disagrees with the germline gene, perhaps due to a read error. J is TRBJ1-6 and V is TRBV7-6, with D uncertain. The length of the CDR3 is 15 residues. Germline assignment: CDR1 SGHVS and CDR2 FNYEAQ. CDR3 nucleotide sequence: TGTGCCAGCAGCTTAGGGAACTACTATAATTCACCCTTCCACTTT. It specifies CASSLGNYYNSPFHF.

The V gene is TRBV29-1, the J gene TRBJ1-4; 9 nucleotides match TRBD1. The CDR3 is made up of 13 amino acids. V was clipped by 8 bases and J by 0 bases; unmatched bases: 1. Germline CDR1 and CDR2: SQVTM and ANQGSEA. In DNA form, the CDR3 reads TGCAGCACAGGGGGCGCAACTAATGAAAAACTGTTTTTT. This codes for CSTGGATNEKLFF.

The J gene is TRBJ2-1, the V gene TRBV19, with 7 nucleotides matching TRBD1. Germline loops: CDR1 LNHDA, CDR2 SQIVND (reference sequence). V lost 5 bases and J lost 3; bases outside the gene matches: 7. The CDR3 has 15 residues. The CDR3, as DNA: TGTGCCAGTAGTTCGACAGGGTCGCTCTACAATGAGCAGTTCTTC. The encoded protein is CASSSTGSLYNEQFF.

With regard to this clonotype: The junction departs from germline at one end; a sequencing error may be responsible. The rearrangement links TRBV4-2 to TRBJ1-1; a possible D gene is TRBD1 (5 bases). The CDR3 sequence is 16 residues long. Germline lookup yields CDR1 LGHNA and CDR2 YNFKEQ. The chain's CDR3 is CASSHTPTDQNTEALF. CDR3 nucleotide sequence: TGTGCCAGCAGCCACACTCCGACAGACCAGAACACTGAAGCTCTCTTT.

At least ten counts were recorded for this clonotype. This sequence joins TRBV5-1 and TRBJ2-7, with D possibly TRBD2 on 5 matching bases. The length of the CDR3 is 12 residues. In germline, CDR1 is SGHRS, CDR2 YFSETQ. V dropped 0 bases and J dropped 6 bases, with 7 bases sitting between them. CDR3 in amino acids: CASSLEGVEQYF. The CDR3 bases are TGCGCCAGCAGCTTGGAGGGAGTCGAGCAGTACTTC.

The rearrangement uses TRBV9 and TRBJ2-1; no definite D call. V was pared by 4 bases and J by 0 bases, with 11 bases between. Germline CDR1 is SGDLS and CDR2 is YYNGEE. There are 15 residues in the CDR3. The CDR3 DNA follows: TGTGCCAGCAGCTTACAAGCGAGCTCCTACAATGAGCAGTTCTTC. The encoded protein is CASSLQASSYNEQFF.

This clonotype was seen more than once but under ten times. The chain combines TRBV28 with TRBJ2-2, with TRBD1 as a possible D gene (6 bases). This CDR3 has 14 amino acids. Per the germline V gene, CDR1 is MDHEN and CDR2 is SYDVKM. The V end lost 2 bases, the J end lost 6 bases, and 10 bases lay between the germline ends. The CDR3 reads CASSLTGPAGELFF. The CDR3 nucleotides read TGTGCCAGCAGTTTAACAGGGCCCGCCGGGGAGCTGTTTTTT. Complete variable domain (other parts from reference TRBV28 and TRBJ2-2): DVKVTQSSRYLVKRTGEKVFLECVQDMDHENMFWYRQDPGLGLRLIYFSYDVKMKEKGDIPEGYSVSREKKERFSLILESASTNQTSMYLCASSLTGPAGELFFGEGSRLTVL.

This clonotype was seen at least ten times. CDR3 DNA: TGTGCCAGCAGTACCTCGGGGGGGATCGATGAGCAGTTCTTC. Its translation: CASSTSGGIDEQFF. The chain is built from TRBV28 and TRBJ2-1; 8 nucleotides match TRBD2. The CDR3 is 14 residues long. The V segment lost 5 bases and the J segment 8 bases; nucleotides outside the gene matches: 8. CDR1 is MDHEN and CDR2 is SYDVKM in the germline V gene.

This clonotype was seen many times. The gene calls are TRBV4-2 and TRBJ2-7, with TRBD2 matching over 8 bases. Germline V gene data show CDR1 as LGHNA and CDR2 as YNFKEQ. The CDR3 consists of 15 residues. The V and J ends lost 1 base and 2 bases, in that order; junction bases with no gene match: 4. The CDR3 DNA reads TGTGCCAGCAGCCAAGCCCGGGGGGGTCCCTACGAGCAGTACTTC. Amino acid sequence: CASSQARGGPYEQYF.

This clonotype was seen a few times. The chain uses TRBV30 and TRBJ2-1; TRBD2 matches at 9 bases. The V and J ends lost 2 bases and 3 bases, in that order; junction bases with no gene match: 8. Germline V gene sequence: CDR1 GTSNPN, CDR2 SVGIG (reference sequence). The CDR3 consists of 16 residues. CDR3 sequence reads: CAWSWRGGPSYNEQFF. The CDR3 nucleotides read TGTGCCTGGAGTTGGCGGGGGGGCCCCAGCTACAATGAGCAGTTCTTC.

This sequence joins TRBV5-1 and TRBJ2-1, with 10 bases that match TRBD2. V trimming: 7 bases; J trimming: 6 bases; junction bases outside the gene matches: 13. The CDR3 has 16 amino acids. The germline gives CDR1 SGHRS, CDR2 YFSETQ. The CDR3 is CASGQHLAGVRNEQFF. CDR3 sequence (DNA): TGCGCCAGCGGCCAACACCTAGCGGGAGTCCGCAATGAGCAGTTCTTC.

V usage is TRBV30 and J usage is TRBJ2-2; unclear D gene. Trimming pared 7 bases from V and 10 bases from J, leaving 25 bases between. CDR3 length equals 15 residues. Germline V CDR1 and CDR2: GTSNPN, SVGIG (reference sequence). CDR3 DNA: TGTGCCTCCCCCCCCAGTGGAAAATTGGGCGAGGAGCTGTTTTTT. Its protein product is CASPPSGKLGEELFF.